This TCR beta chain was profiled in a study of human T cells and chemical hapten exposure. Study information: Upper back patch tests used 0.01% DPC, scored after 6 days.

This CDR3 contains 11 residues. Germline V CDR1 and CDR2: SQVTM, ANQGSEA. For this clonotype: Its antigen is not identified.

General observations from the study: With DPC sensitization, TCRs exceeding 1 in 1000 frequency showed no change. PT1 expanded TCR counts and patch test score were linked, and their correlation was positive.

Time point denoted: patch test 2, 6 weeks after DPC sensitization. The treatment here: therapeutic diphenylcyclopropenone sensitization with weekly scalp DPC. MiXCR was run by TCRdb on the RACE reads, yielding one entry per CDR3 protein. This table holds some 42,000 distinct CDR3 sequences, approximately 9% found once. This clonotype was obtained from a middle-aged woman with alopecia areata. Some clones in this sample may be carry-over from other donors' samples. Sequenced here: whole blood, sampled in connection with sensitization to the hapten diphenylcyclopropenone (DPC). The V and J genes are TRBV29-1 and TRBJ1-1, with D possibly matching TRBD1 (5 bases). The CDR3 bases are TGCATCTTTTGGGGGGGAACTGAAGCTTTCTTT. This translates into CIFWGGTEAFF.